This T cell receptor beta chain was sequenced during a study of T cell changes during pregnancy in multiple sclerosis. The assay was immunoSEQ multiplex PCR, and TCRdb's table has in-frame clones only and misses some. The data contain around 100,000 clones, approximately 94% of them seen just once; the ten biggest clones take up approximately 1.2%. The junction had 7 bases not matched to a gene; V was cut back by 10 bases and J by 6 bases. The CDR3 is 13 amino acids. Germline loops: CDR1 MNHNS, CDR2 SASEGT. The sequenced sample was peripheral blood, obtained in the second trimester of pregnancy. This chain joins TRBV6-1 and TRBJ1-4, with 8 positions matching TRBD1. This receptor was taken from a female donor with multiple sclerosis, enrolled in a pregnancy study. DNA for the CDR3: TGTGCCACCCAGGGGGCTTTGGATGAAAAACTGTTTTTT. Translation gives CATQGALDEKLFF.